This TCR beta chain emerged from a study of blood T cell repertoires in COVID-19. The CDR3 consists of 13 residues. From germline, CDR1 is SGHVS and CDR2 FQNEAQ. Trimming left V 3 bases short and J 5 bases short, with 10 bases between. In the original processing: Amplification of reference gene primers provided the estimated nucleated cell counts. Sequenced by immunoSEQ multiplex PCR; TCRdb stores in-frame clones only, minus some. Clone size and the V and J calls come from that table; the DNA yielded D and trimming. This sample has approximately 260,000 clones, with around 80% found just once. This receptor was taken from a woman in her forties with active or convalescent COVID-19. The V call is TRBV7-8, the J call TRBJ2-5; a possible D gene is TRBD1 (6 bases). The material sequenced was peripheral blood. The CDR3 nucleotides are TGTGCCAGCAGCTTTTCAGGGGTGGAGACCCAGTACTTC. Protein sequence: CASSFSGVETQYF.